This TCR beta chain was documented in a study of CXCR3-negative and CXCR3-positive naive CD8 T cells. A remark on this clonotype: The antigen is unknown.

TRB cDNA libraries were made by UMI-labeled 5' RACE. TCRdb re-called the 5' RACE reads; every CDR3 protein appears as one record, without DNA. The table lists roughly 130,000 distinct CDR3 sequences, with about 0.62% in the top ten. The CDR3 extends over 12 amino acids. Germline values: CDR1 SGHRS, CDR2 YFSETQ. Study outcomes and limitations: TRB CDR3s of CXCR3-positive naive cells were more hydrophobic than those of CXCR3-negative naive cells. Similar levels of surface CD5 were seen between naive subsets; TCR strength was inferred from TRB CDR3 properties. Both naive subsets had comparably high diversity; memory CD8+ cells much lower.

Approximately 270,000 cells per CD8+ T cell subset were flow-sorted in triplicate. A CD45RO-CCR7+CD27+CD95- phenotype identified naive CD8+ T cells. Sequencing was carried out using naive CXCR3+ CD8+ T cells from blood. Sample subset: CD45RO-CCR7+CD27+CD95- naive CD8+ T cells expressing CXCR3 (TNR3+). The chain combines TRBV5-1 with TRBJ2-1. The sequence was collected from a human donor in good health. Some clones in this sample may be carry-over from other donors' samples. The CDR3 region is CASSLAQAGPFF. Using reference TRBV5-1 and TRBJ2-1 for the parts outside the CDR3, the full variable domain is KAGVTQTPRYLIKTRGQQVTLSCSPISGHRSVSWYQQTPGQGLQFLFEYFSETQRNKGNFPGRFSGRQFSNSRSEMNVSTLELGDSALYLCASSLAQAGPFFGPGTRLTVL.